These 32 T cell receptor beta chains share one sample of origin, sequenced in a study of patients and donors after allogeneic stem cell transplantation. TCRdb called the RT-PCR reads again in MiXCR, with one record for every CDR3 protein. This repertoire shows 920,000 or so distinct CDR3 sequences, approximately 18% found once; its top ten account for around 5.5%. Source material: blood, either unsorted or a sorted T cell fraction (not recorded which). These receptors all come from a human donor who was either an allogeneic HSCT recipient or a stem cell or donor lymphocyte infusion donor (not recorded which). It is not recorded whose cells these are; they may come from a transplant donor.

This rearrangement joins TRBV11-3 to TRBJ2-3; D remains ambiguous. This CDR3 is built from 15 residues. Germline-derived CDR1 and CDR2 are SGHNT and YENEEA. Trimming stripped 5 bases from V and 1 base from J, with 13 bases between. CDR3 sequence reads: CASSRRRQGTDTQYF. CDR3 in DNA: TGTGCCAGCAGCCGAAGGCGCCAGGGCACAGATACGCAGTATTTT.

A few counts support this clonotype. The rearrangement links TRBV15 to TRBJ2-1; TRBD2 matches 8 bases. The CDR3 is 16 residues long. J gave up 4 bases and V 1 base, and 6 bases lay outside the gene matches. CDR1 is LNHNV, CDR2 YYDKDF, per germline (reference sequence). In DNA form, the CDR3 reads TGTGCCACCAGCAGAGGATCCGGGGGGGCATACAATGAGCAGTTCTTC. Residues: CATSRGSGGAYNEQFF.

The sample holds a few counts of this clonotype. The chain has TRBV12-3 or TRBV12-4 and TRBJ1-1; no definite D call. Trimming pared 1 base from V and 0 bases from J, leaving 12 bases between. The CDR3 runs 16 residues. Here the CDR3 DNA reads TGTGCCAGCAGTTTAGTGATGGGCGGAGTGAACACTGAAGCTTTCTTT. It specifies CASSLVMGGVNTEAFF.

The CDR3 loop reads CASSLASRYGDEQYF. CDR3 coding DNA: TGCGCCAGCAGCTTGGCCAGTCGATATGGGGACGAGCAGTACTTC. The genes are TRBV5-1 and TRBJ2-7; D uncertain. CDR1 SGHRS and CDR2 YFSETQ come from the germline V gene. Trimming took 0 bases from V and 5 from J, leaving 15 bases between them. The CDR3 sequence is 15 residues long.

This clonotype showed up just a few times. This chain links TRBV11-2 with TRBJ1-5; no clear D. The CDR3 is 15 amino acids. Germline loops: CDR1 SGHAT, CDR2 FQNNGV. V lost 5 bases and J 3 bases, leaving 14 bases between the germline ends. The CDR3 DNA sequence: TGTGCCAGCAGCCGTGAGAGAGGGCCCAATCAGCCCCAGCATTTT. Translation: CASSRERGPNQPQHF. The entire variable domain, with the rest obtained from reference TRBV11-2 and TRBJ1-5, is as follows: EAGVAQSPRYKIIEKRQSVAFWCNPISGHATLYWYQQILGQGPKLLIQFQNNGVVDDSQLPKDRFSAERLKGVDSTLKIQPAKLEDSAVYLCASSRERGPNQPQHFGDGTRLSIL.

This clonotype was seen many times. The chain carries TRBV9 and TRBJ1-1; no definite D call. The CDR3 spans 15 residues. CDR1 SGDLS and CDR2 YYNGEE come from the germline V gene. The V and J ends lost 3 bases and 1 base respectively, with 13 bases between them. CDR3 sequence reads: CASSANTDQNTEAFF. CDR3 nucleotide sequence: TGTGCCAGCAGCGCCAATACGGACCAGAACACTGAAGCTTTCTTT.

V and J are TRBV12-3 or TRBV12-4 and TRBJ1-2; tentative D call: TRBD1 (6 bases). This CDR3 contains 11 residues. The V end lost 5 bases, the J end lost 8 bases, and 9 bases lay between the germline ends. The CDR3 DNA reads TGTGCCAGCAGTCAGGGGAAGGGCTACACCTTC. Amino acid sequence: CASSQGKGYTF.

V and J are TRBV20-1 and TRBJ2-1; 10 bases match TRBD2. CDR1 is DFQATT and CDR2 is SNEGSKA in the germline V gene (reference sequence). The CDR3 has 15 amino acids. With V trimmed by 0 bases and J by 11 bases, 10 bases remained unmatched. CDR3 protein: CSARDTSGMRLQQFF. The CDR3 DNA follows: TGCAGTGCTAGAGATACTAGCGGGATGCGACTTCAGCAGTTCTTC.

This clonotype was observed once. The chain combines TRBV9 with TRBJ2-4; a weak D match, TRBD2 (6 bases). The V and J ends lost 2 bases and 2 bases respectively, with 14 bases between them. This CDR3 is built from 16 residues. Germline values: CDR1 SGDLS, CDR2 YYNGEE. Here the CDR3 reads CASSVGSGTSKNIQYF. In DNA form, the CDR3 reads TGTGCCAGCAGCGTTGGCTCCGGGACTTCCAAAAACATTCAGTACTTC.

The chain couples TRBV11-2 to TRBJ1-6; no definite D call. This CDR3 has 13 residues. V lost 1 base and J 10 bases, leaving 8 bases between the germline ends. The V gene's germline CDR1 is SGHAT and CDR2 FQNNGV. The CDR3 spells CASSLGPESPLHF. The DNA for the CDR3 is TGTGCCAGCAGCTTAGGACCCGAATCACCCCTCCACTTT. The full variable domain, with the rest looked up from reference TRBV11-2 and TRBJ1-6, is EAGVAQSPRYKIIEKRQSVAFWCNPISGHATLYWYQQILGQGPKLLIQFQNNGVVDDSQLPKDRFSAERLKGVDSTLKIQPAKLEDSAVYLCASSLGPESPLHFGNGTRLTVT.

This clonotype was seen only a few times. The rearrangement uses TRBV29-1 and TRBJ1-1; 7 bases agree with TRBD1. Germline CDR1 SQVTM, CDR2 ANQGSEA. V shed 8 bases and J 6 bases; nucleotides not matched to a gene: 12. The CDR3 has 13 amino acids. The CDR3 region has the DNA TGCAGCCATAGACAGGGCCGAAACTCTGAAGCTTTCTTT. Protein sequence: CSHRQGRNSEAFF.

This clonotype was counted only a few times. This chain links TRBV10-3 with TRBJ1-4, with 10 bases aligning to TRBD1. After removal of 9 bases from V and 8 bases from J, the junction contained 6 bases not matched to a gene. Germline CDR1 reads ENHRY; CDR2 reads SYGVKD. This CDR3 has 13 residues. CDR3 residues: CAIRQGAREKLFF. CDR3 DNA: TGTGCCATTCGACAGGGGGCCCGGGAAAAACTGTTTTTT.

This clonotype was detected a few times. The chain has TRBV7-9 and TRBJ2-1; D might be TRBD2 (6 bases). Germline CDR1 reads SEHNR; CDR2 reads FQNEAQ (reference sequence). CDR3 length: 13 amino acids. V lost 5 bases to trimming and J lost 13 bases, with 18 bases between them. In nucleotides, the CDR3 is TGTGCCAGCAGCCAAGAAGGAGGGAACCCCCAGTTCTTC. Protein: CASSQEGGNPQFF.

This clonotype was detected a few times. The chain recombines TRBV11-3 with TRBJ2-1, with D unresolved. The CDR3 is 14 amino acids. Germline-derived CDR1 and CDR2 are SGHNT and YENEEA. Trimming removed 4 bases at V and 2 bases at J, with 9 bases between. The CDR3 here is CASSSTNPYNEQFF. In DNA form, the CDR3 reads TGTGCCAGCAGCTCAACCAACCCCTACAATGAGCAGTTCTTC.

This clonotype was counted only a few times. The V gene is TRBV5-4, the J gene TRBJ2-5; TRBD2 aligns across 12 bases. The CDR3 is 18 amino acids. J was trimmed by 4 bases and V by 1 base; bases with no gene match: 11. The V gene's germline CDR1 is SGHNT and CDR2 YYREEE (reference sequence). The CDR3 protein is CASSLSTGLAGFGETQYF. CDR3 DNA sequence: TGTGCCAGCAGCTTGTCTACCGGACTAGCGGGGTTCGGAGAGACCCAGTACTTC.

This sequence joins TRBV6-5 and TRBJ1-4; 7 positions agree with TRBD1. This CDR3 has 15 amino acids. The V and J ends lost 3 bases and 3 bases, in that order; junction bases with no gene match: 4. Germline CDR1 is MNHEY and CDR2 is SVGAGI. The CDR3 here is CASSYVTGANEKLFF. CDR3 DNA sequence: TGTGCCAGCAGTTATGTAACAGGGGCTAATGAAAAACTGTTTTTT.

This clonotype turned up a few times. The V and J genes are TRBV12-3 or TRBV12-4 and TRBJ2-3, with TRBD1 identical over 8 bases. V lost 4 bases and J lost 3; bases outside the gene matches: 6. The CDR3 is 15 residues long. In nucleotides, the CDR3 is TGTGCCAGCAGTTCTCCGGACAGGGCTACAGATACGCAGTATTTT. Amino acids: CASSSPDRATDTQYF.

CDR3 sequence reads: CASSPAGTTASTEAFF. In DNA, the CDR3 is TGTGCCAGCAGTCCCGCTGGGACGACAGCCTCCACTGAAGCTTTCTTT. The chain has TRBV7-9 and TRBJ1-1; tentative D call: TRBD1 (5 bases). The V end lost 6 bases, the J end lost 4 bases, and 21 bases lay between the germline ends. The CDR3 contains 16 residues. The germline V gene encodes CDR1 SEHNR and CDR2 FQNEAQ (reference sequence).

This chain connects TRBV4-3 to TRBJ1-1; no definite D call. CDR3 length: 16 residues. Germline CDR1 is LGHNA and CDR2 is YSLEER. V lost 0 bases and J 3 bases, leaving 14 bases between the germline ends. The CDR3 DNA reads TGCGCCAGCAGCCAAGATGGCGTCGTGTTGGACACTGAAGCTTTCTTT. As protein: CASSQDGVVLDTEAFF.

V and J are TRBV12-3 or TRBV12-4 and TRBJ2-7, with a weak D call TRBD1 (6 bases). With 6 bases removed from V and 9 bases from J, the gap between germline ends came to 18 bases. The CDR3 runs to 13 residues. CDR3 loop: CASSSDRLERQYF. The CDR3 nucleotides are TGTGCCAGCAGCTCCGACAGGCTGGAGAGGCAGTACTTC.

The rearrangement uses TRBV2 and TRBJ1-2; D ambiguous. Trimming took off 5 bases at V and 9 bases at J, with 16 bases between the two ends. CDR1 is SNHLY, CDR2 FYNNEI, per germline. The CDR3 sequence is 13 residues long. The CDR3 here is CASSSDGPGRYTF. The CDR3 DNA reads TGTGCCAGCAGTTCGGACGGCCCGGGTCGCTACACCTTC.

This clonotype was seen once. The V and J genes are TRBV3-1 and TRBJ2-3; the D gene is possibly TRBD2 (5 bases). CDR1 is LGHDT and CDR2 is YNNKEL in the germline V gene (reference sequence). V was shortened by 1 base and J by 5 bases, with 10 bases between the two germline ends. The CDR3 is 14 amino acids. CDR3 sequence (DNA): TGTGCCAGCAGCCAAGTACTAGTAGGAGATACGCAGTATTTT. Its translation is CASSQVLVGDTQYF.

V gene TRBV6-1 combines with J gene TRBJ1-6; 7 bases are shared with TRBD1. V lost 6 bases, J lost 8 bases, and 4 bases stayed unmatched. The germline V gene encodes CDR1 MNHNS and CDR2 SASEGT. The CDR3 covers 13 residues. CDR3 in DNA: TGTGCCAGCAGCAGGGGGAAGGATTCACCCCTCCACTTT. Protein sequence: CASSRGKDSPLHF.

This chain uses TRBV5-1 with TRBJ2-3; TRBD1 agrees at 8 bases. CDR3 size: 14 residues. Trimming removed 1 base from V and 7 bases from J; junction bases left unmatched: 5. The germline CDR1 and CDR2 sequences are SGHRS and YFSETQ. CDR3 coding DNA: TGCGCCAGCAGCTTGCAGGGACAGGTAAATACGCAGTATTTT. This codes for CASSLQGQVNTQYF.

This clonotype was detected ten times or more. The DNA of the CDR3 is TGTGCCAGCAGTGGGGGCCGGACTAATTCACCCCTCCACTTT. This sequence encodes CASSGGRTNSPLHF. The V call is TRBV12-3 or TRBV12-4, the J call TRBJ1-6; a possible D gene is TRBD1 (6 bases). The CDR3 extends over 14 amino acids. V lost 5 bases, J lost 6 bases, and 11 bases lay in between.

The gene calls are TRBV7-2 and TRBJ1-2, with 8 bases aligning to TRBD1. CDR1 SGHTA and CDR2 FQGNSA come from the germline V gene. V trimming: 6 bases; J trimming: 4 bases; junction bases outside the gene matches: 7. The CDR3 is 14 residues long. The CDR3 loop is CASRGVQGAYGYTF. In DNA, the CDR3 is TGTGCCAGCAGGGGGGTTCAGGGGGCCTATGGCTACACCTTC.

This chain's CDR3 is CASSHRGASVETQYF. The CDR3 DNA is TGTGCCAGCAGTCATCGGGGGGCCTCGGTAGAGACCCAGTACTTC. This sequence joins TRBV6-2 or TRBV6-3 and TRBJ2-5; a possible D gene is TRBD2 (7 bases). The CDR3 runs 15 residues. V was shortened by 5 bases and J by 4 bases, with 17 bases between the two germline ends. Germline V lookup: CDR1 MNHEY, CDR2 SVGEGT.

CDR3 nucleotide sequence: TGTGCCAGCAGCCCCCAAGGGCGGGGATACCCCTACGAGCAGTACTTC. This translates into CASSPQGRGYPYEQYF. V gene TRBV3-1 combines with J gene TRBJ2-7; a possible D gene is TRBD2 (6 bases). The CDR3 runs 16 residues. The V gene lost 4 bases and the J gene lost 2 bases, with 18 bases spanning the gap. CDR1 and CDR2 (germline): LGHDT, YNNKEL (reference sequence).

This clonotype was detected only a few times. CDR3 region: CSASRSGGTQETQYF. CDR3 nucleotide sequence: TGCAGTGCTAGCAGGAGCGGAGGTACCCAAGAGACCCAGTACTTC. The rearrangement uses TRBV20-1 and TRBJ2-5, with D perhaps TRBD2 (5 bases). V was shortened by 3 bases and J by 1 base, with 15 bases between the two germline ends. The CDR3 totals 15 residues. Per the germline V gene, CDR1 is DFQATT and CDR2 is SNEGSKA (reference sequence).

The chain combines TRBV7-2 with TRBJ2-1; possible D gene TRBD2, 5 bases. This CDR3 spans 17 amino acids. CDR1 and CDR2 (germline): SGHTA, FQGNSA. V was clipped by 5 bases and J by 2 bases, with 19 bases between them. CDR3 in amino acids: CASSQTGVGLPYNEQFF. The CDR3 region has the DNA TGTGCCAGCAGCCAAACCGGGGTGGGGTTGCCCTACAATGAGCAGTTCTTC.

The J gene is TRBJ2-5, the V gene TRBV21-1; the table's D call TRBD1 went unverified against the DNA. TRBV21-1 has pseudogene status. The CDR3 length is 15 residues. The CDR3 DNA is TGTGCCAGCAGCGAGTACAGGAGCTTCCAAGAGACCCAGTACTTC. It encodes CASSEYRSFQETQYF.

This clonotype was seen a few times. The rearrangement joins TRBV5-5 to TRBJ2-2, with a possible D match to TRBD2 (6 bases). Germline CDR1 SGHKS, CDR2 YYEKEE (reference sequence). The CDR3 is 12 amino acids. The V end lost 7 bases, the J end lost 6 bases, and 10 bases lay between the germline ends. CDR3 residues: CASGTPSGELFF. CDR3 nucleotide sequence: TGTGCCAGCGGGACTCCCTCCGGGGAGCTGTTTTTT. The whole variable domain, remainder taken from reference TRBV5-5 and TRBJ2-2, is DAGVTQSPTHLIKTRGQQVTLRCSPISGHKSVSWYQQVLGQGPQFIFQYYEKEERGRGNFPDRFSARQFPNYSSELNVNALLLGDSALYLCASGTPSGELFFGEGSRLTVL.